The 3 T cell receptor beta chains presented below share a single source sample, sequenced in a study of blood T cell repertoires in COVID-19. The data were produced by immunoSEQ multiplex PCR, yet TCRdb's version contains in-frame clones alone and is incomplete. The sample lists some 210,000 clones; 84% were seen once. The sequencing input was peripheral blood. The origin of the receptors is a woman between 70 and 85 years old with active or convalescent COVID-19.

The chain recombines TRBV6-2 or TRBV6-3 with TRBJ1-1; D is perhaps TRBD1 (6 bases). The germline gives CDR1 MNHEY, CDR2 SVGEGT. This CDR3 spans 13 amino acids. V gave up 5 bases and J gave up 5 bases, with 12 bases separating them. The CDR3 nucleotides are TGTGCCAGCAGTACAGGGAGGGGAACTGAAGCTTTCTTT. Protein: CASSTGRGTEAFF.

The rearrangement uses TRBV28 and TRBJ1-5; 10 nucleotides line up with TRBD1. The ends lost 6 bases at V and 3 bases at J; junction bases unmatched: 8. Germline V gene lookup returns CDR1 MDHEN and CDR2 SYDVKM. The CDR3 consists of 16 residues. Written as DNA, the CDR3 is TGTGCCAGCAGCCCTAGGGGGACAGGGGTCAATCAGCCCCAGCATTTT. It specifies CASSPRGTGVNQPQHF.

The V gene is TRBV11-3, the J gene TRBJ2-1; 7 positions agree with TRBD2. Per the germline V gene, CDR1 is SGHNT and CDR2 is YENEEA. V lost 5 bases and J lost 3; bases outside the gene matches: 4. This CDR3 region has 14 residues. CDR3: CASSPGTNYNEQFF. CDR3 nucleotide sequence: TGTGCCAGCAGCCCCGGGACTAACTACAATGAGCAGTTCTTC.